What follows is one T cell receptor (beta chain) and its context. These data are taken from a study of CD8 T cells in Susac syndrome. Germline CDR1 is DFQATT and CDR2 is SNEGSKA (reference sequence). CDR3 length: 14 residues. The junction had 8 bases not matched to a gene; V was cut back by 6 bases and J by 5 bases. Sequencing of TCR beta was performed on blood CD8+ and CD4+ T cells. The patients who served as multiple sclerosis controls were treatment-naive and had stable or active relapsing-remitting disease that fulfilled the revised McDonald criteria. CD8+ and CD4+ T cells were negatively isolated; TEMRA cells were FACS-enriched. Reverse transcription of 0.5 to 1 ug RNA was performed with random hexamers. Multiplex immunoSEQ PCR targeted 54 Vbeta and 13 Jbeta TCR beta segments. TCRdb itself ran the immunoSEQ multiplex PCR reads through MiXCR, one entry per CDR3 protein. The data show about 210,000 distinct CDR3 sequences, nearly 97% seen once.

The sequencing input was CD4+ T cells from PBMCs. This receptor was obtained from a human donor with multiple sclerosis. The rearrangement links TRBV20-1 to TRBJ2-1; 9 bases agree with TRBD1. The CDR3 region has the DNA TGCAGTGCCCGTAGGACAGGGGAAAACAATGAGCAGTTCTTC. It is translated as CSARRTGENNEQFF.